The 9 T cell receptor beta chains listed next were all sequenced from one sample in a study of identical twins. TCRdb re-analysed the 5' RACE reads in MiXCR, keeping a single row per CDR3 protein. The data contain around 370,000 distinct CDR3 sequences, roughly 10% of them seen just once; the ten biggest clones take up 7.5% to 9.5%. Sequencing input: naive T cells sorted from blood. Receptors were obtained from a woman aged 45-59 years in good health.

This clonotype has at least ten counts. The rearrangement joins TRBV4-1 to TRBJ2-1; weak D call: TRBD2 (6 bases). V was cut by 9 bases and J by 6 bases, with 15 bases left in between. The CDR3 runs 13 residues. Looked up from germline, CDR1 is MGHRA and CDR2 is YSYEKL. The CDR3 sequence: CASGGLAGNEQFF. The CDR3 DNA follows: TGCGCCAGTGGAGGGCTAGCAGGCAATGAGCAGTTCTTC.

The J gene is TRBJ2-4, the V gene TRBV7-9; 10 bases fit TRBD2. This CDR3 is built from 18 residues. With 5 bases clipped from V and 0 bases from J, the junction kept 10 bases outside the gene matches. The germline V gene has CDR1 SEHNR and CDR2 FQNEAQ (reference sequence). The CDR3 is CASSPGLAEPIAKNIQYF. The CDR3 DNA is TGTGCCAGCAGCCCCGGACTAGCGGAACCCATAGCCAAAAACATTCAGTACTTC.

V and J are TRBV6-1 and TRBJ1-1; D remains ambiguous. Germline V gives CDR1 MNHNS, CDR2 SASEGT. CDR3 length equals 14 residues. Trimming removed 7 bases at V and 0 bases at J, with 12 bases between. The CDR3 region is CASTRGRMNTEAFF. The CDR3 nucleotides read TGTGCCAGCACTCGCGGGAGGATGAACACTGAAGCTTTCTTT.

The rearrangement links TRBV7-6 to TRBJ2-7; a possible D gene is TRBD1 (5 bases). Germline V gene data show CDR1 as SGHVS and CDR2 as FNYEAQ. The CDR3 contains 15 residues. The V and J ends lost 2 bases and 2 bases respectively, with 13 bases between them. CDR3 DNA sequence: TGTGCCAGCAGCTTACGGTCAGGGCCGACCTACGAGCAGTACGTC. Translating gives CASSLRSGPTYEQYV.

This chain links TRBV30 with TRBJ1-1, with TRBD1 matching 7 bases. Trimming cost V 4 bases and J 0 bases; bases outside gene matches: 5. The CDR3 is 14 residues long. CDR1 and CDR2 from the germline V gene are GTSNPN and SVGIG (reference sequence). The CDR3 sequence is CAWKPGQMNTEAFF. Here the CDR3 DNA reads TGTGCCTGGAAACCGGGACAGATGAACACTGAAGCTTTCTTT.

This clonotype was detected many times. The CDR3 loop is CASSSINMNTEAFF. CDR3 nucleotides: TGTGCCAGCAGTAGTATTAACATGAACACTGAAGCTTTCTTT. This chain uses TRBV6-5 with TRBJ1-1; D is uncertain. The germline V and J ends were trimmed by 5 bases and 0 bases, with 10 bases remaining between them. The CDR3 totals 14 residues. Germline assignment: CDR1 MNHEY and CDR2 SVGAGI.

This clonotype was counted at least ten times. The CDR3 loop is CASSLGKTQYF. DNA of the CDR3: TGTGCCAGCAGCTTAGGGAAGACCCAGTACTTC. The V gene is TRBV13, the J gene TRBJ2-5, with no clear D. The CDR3 has 11 residues. The ends were cut back, 0 bases at V and 6 bases at J, with 2 bases in the middle. CDR1 is PRHDT and CDR2 is FYEKMQ in the germline V gene (reference sequence).

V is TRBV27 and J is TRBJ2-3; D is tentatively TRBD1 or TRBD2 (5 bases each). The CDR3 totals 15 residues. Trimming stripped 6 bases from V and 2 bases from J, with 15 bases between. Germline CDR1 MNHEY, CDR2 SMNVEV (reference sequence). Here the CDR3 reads CASRLGVGPTDTQYF. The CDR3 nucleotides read TGTGCCAGCAGGCTGGGGGTAGGACCCACAGATACGCAGTATTTT.

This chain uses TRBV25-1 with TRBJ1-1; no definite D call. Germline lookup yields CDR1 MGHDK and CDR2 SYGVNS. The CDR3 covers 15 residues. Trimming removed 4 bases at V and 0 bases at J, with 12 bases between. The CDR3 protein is CASSAPLGVNTEAFF. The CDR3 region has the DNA TGTGCCAGCAGTGCCCCCTTGGGAGTGAACACTGAAGCTTTCTTT. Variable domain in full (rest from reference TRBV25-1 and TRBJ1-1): EADIYQTPRYLVIGTGKKITLECSQTMGHDKMYWYQQDPGMELHLIHYSYGVNSTEKGDLSSESTVSRIRTEHFPLTLESARPSHTSQYLCASSAPLGVNTEAFFGQGTRLTVV.